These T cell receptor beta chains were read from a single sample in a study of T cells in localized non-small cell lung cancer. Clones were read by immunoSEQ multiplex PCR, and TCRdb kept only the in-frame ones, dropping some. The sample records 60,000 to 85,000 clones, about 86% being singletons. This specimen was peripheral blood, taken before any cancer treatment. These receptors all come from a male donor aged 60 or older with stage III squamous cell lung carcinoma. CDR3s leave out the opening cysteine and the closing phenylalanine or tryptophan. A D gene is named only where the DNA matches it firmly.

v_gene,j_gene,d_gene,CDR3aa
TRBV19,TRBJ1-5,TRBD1,ATSDRAQPQH
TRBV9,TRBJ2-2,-,ASSVDNRGITGELF
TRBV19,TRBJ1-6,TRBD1,ATKVVQGASPLH
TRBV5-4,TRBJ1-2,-,ASSLASGFQKGYT
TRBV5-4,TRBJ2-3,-,ASSPGRISSTDTQY
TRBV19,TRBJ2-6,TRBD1,ASSMGQGAGANVLT
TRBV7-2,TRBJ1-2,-,ASSLGTENYGYT
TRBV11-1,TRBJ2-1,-,ASSPPGLPTNEQF
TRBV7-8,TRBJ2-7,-,ASSLGAYEQY
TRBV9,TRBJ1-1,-,ASSQTGGLEAF
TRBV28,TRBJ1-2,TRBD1,ASSQLQGSMVGYT
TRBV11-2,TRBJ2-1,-,ASNHLGGEQF
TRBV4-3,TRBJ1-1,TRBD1,ASSLDRGPGTEAF
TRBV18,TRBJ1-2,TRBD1,ASSPSQGVGYT
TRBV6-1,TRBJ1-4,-,ASSDQETNEKLF
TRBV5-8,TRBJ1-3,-,ASSFGVPGNTIY
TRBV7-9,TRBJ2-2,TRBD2,ASSFSSGGLNTGELF
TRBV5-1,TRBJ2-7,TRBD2,ASSSGTSGGYEQY
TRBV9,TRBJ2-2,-,ASSPRRATGELF